This T cell receptor beta chain was profiled in a study of memory CD4+ T cells and cytomegalovirus serostatus. Single viable CD3+CD4+CD8-CD45RO+ cells were sorted as the memory CD4+ T cells. Original processing notes: Out-of-frame sequences were removed, leaving 2 million to 2.5 million distinct TCRbeta sequences. Sequencing used immunoSEQ multiplex PCR; TCRdb keeps in-frame clones, though not all of them. The V and J calls and clone size are taken from that table; D and trimming were inferred from the DNA. This sample has some 60,000 clones, with around 80% found just once. Germline CDR1 is SGHRS and CDR2 is YFSETQ. After removal of 3 bases from V and 2 bases from J, the junction contained 6 bases not matched to a gene. CDR3 size: 18 residues.

The chain combines TRBV5-1 with TRBJ2-3; 16 nucleotides align to TRBD2. Sequenced material: memory CD4+ T cells from blood. This receptor was identified in an adult in good health and CMV-seronegative. The DNA for the CDR3 is TGCGCCAGCAGCTCGGGGACTAGCGGGAGGGCCAACACAGATACGCAGTATTTT. This encodes CASSSGTSGRANTDTQYF.